The table lists the clone carrying this T cell receptor (beta chain) with a few counts. Its antigen is not known. CDR3 length: 18 amino acids. Trimming took 2 bases from V and 2 from J; bases not matched to a gene: 4. Germline CDR1 is KGHDR and CDR2 is SFDVKD. The data were obtained in a study of regulatory T cells in long-lasting Graves disease. Study-level points and caveats: Patients with persistent disease showed a bias toward TRBV28, TRBJ1-2 and TRBJ2-5. Persistent Graves' cases showed lower TCR diversity than newly diagnosed cases.

The authors built TCR beta libraries using iRepertoire HTBI primers and Arm-PCR of CDR3 regions. One entry per CDR3 protein, called by TCRdb with MiXCR from the multiplex PCR reads. The sample has over 400,000 distinct CDR3 sequences; 12% to 15% are singletons. Stated time point: newly diagnosed GD, antithyroid drugs for less than 3 months. The TCR library was made from RNA that had been extracted from PBMCs in TRIzol. This same sample was also taken into another study, of T cells in Graves' hyperthyroidism and ophthalmopathy. That publication notes: Patients counted as stable if ophthalmopathy did not develop within 18 months.

This receptor was identified in a woman between 50 and 59 years old with Graves disease. The chain combines TRBV24-1 with TRBJ2-1; 14 bases fit TRBD2. The source material was peripheral blood mononuclear cells (PBMCs), sampled at new diagnosis, from a patient treated with antithyroid drugs. The CDR3 region is CATSDSGLAGVTYNEQFF. The CDR3 coding sequence is TGTGCCACCAGTGATTCGGGACTAGCGGGAGTAACCTACAATGAGCAGTTCTTC.